The 14 T cell receptor beta chains given below trace back to one sample, sequenced in a study of metastatic and nonmetastatic thyroid tumors. Thyroid surgery had not been preceded by any treatment in any patient. Using MiXCR, TCRdb reanalyzed the PCR reads. In the table there are approximately 50,000 clones, less than 5% of which are singletons. What was sequenced was blood. The receptors were sampled from a female donor with papillary thyroid cancer or a benign thyroid nodule (not recorded which). Some clones in this sample may be carry-over from other donors' samples.

This clone was counted a few times. This may be a read error: a much more frequent sequence differs by one nucleotide. No conserved phenylalanine or tryptophan is present at the end of the CDR3, so a read error is the likely explanation. The chain links TRBV4-1 to TRBJ1-1; 7 bases fit TRBD1. CDR1 and CDR2 from the germline V gene are MGHRA and YSYEKL. Trimming at V came to 4 bases and at J to 1 base, leaving 6 bases not matched to a gene. The CDR3 loop spans 15 amino acids. DNA for the CDR3: TGCGCCAGCAGCCCTAGACAGGGATGGAACACTGAAGCTTTCTCT. The encoded protein is CASSPRQGWNTEAFS.

This clone was picked up a small number of times. Possible read error: a much larger clone is one base away. Additional DNA sequences in this sample encode the identical CDR3. V and J are TRBV7-9 and TRBJ1-1; no firm D call. V was clipped by 3 bases and J by 1 base, with 6 bases between them. The CDR3 runs 13 residues. The germline V gene has CDR1 SEHNR and CDR2 FQNEAQ (reference sequence). The CDR3 spells CASSFGPNTEAFF. The CDR3 bases are TGTGCCAGCAGCTTTGGTCCGAACACTGAAGCTTTCTTT.

The chain uses TRBV20-1 and TRBJ2-2, with 9 nucleotides matching TRBD1. Unmatched junction bases numbered 8, after V lost 6 bases and J lost 3 bases. Germline CDR1 and CDR2: DFQATT and SNEGSKA (reference sequence). The CDR3 totals 15 residues. Here the CDR3 reads CSAMTGGGDTGELFF. Here the CDR3 DNA reads TGCAGTGCCATGACAGGGGGAGGGGACACCGGGGAGCTGTTTTTT.

This clone was picked up many times. V usage is TRBV5-1 and J usage is TRBJ2-3, with 8 bases fitting TRBD1. CDR1 is SGHRS, CDR2 YFSETQ, per germline. The V gene end was trimmed by 4 bases and the J gene end by 1 base; junction bases not matched to a gene: 5. The CDR3 runs to 15 residues. For the CDR3, the DNA is TGCGCCAGCAGCACCTCGACAGGGGGCACAGATACGCAGTATTTT. Translation: CASSTSTGGTDTQYF.

Regarding this clone: Possible read error: a much larger clone is one base away. Other DNA sequences of this sample code for an identical CDR3. The gene calls are TRBV18 and TRBJ2-2; D is undetermined. CDR3 length equals 12 residues. CDR1 and CDR2 from the germline V gene are KGHSH and LQKENI. Trimming shortened V by 5 bases and J by 3 bases, and 4 bases separated the two germline ends. In DNA form, the CDR3 reads TGTGCCAGCTCATCCTACACCGGGGAGCTGTTTTTT. Encoded protein: CASSSYTGELFF.

This clone appeared a few times. This sequence may be a read error, since a much larger clone differs from it by one base. The chain joins TRBV15 to TRBJ1-5; no clear D. With 0 bases removed from V and 2 bases from J, the gap between germline ends came to 8 bases. CDR1 is LNHNV and CDR2 is YYDKDF in the germline V gene (reference sequence). The CDR3 sequence is 15 residues long. DNA for the CDR3: TGTGCCACCAGCAGAGATGGGGTGCGCAATCAGCCCCAGCATTTT. Residues: CATSRDGVRNQPQHF.

The V call is TRBV11-1, the J call TRBJ1-2; 7 bases fit TRBD1. The CDR3 length is 14 residues. V trimming: 5 bases; J trimming: 5 bases; junction bases outside the gene matches: 8. Germline-derived CDR1 and CDR2 are SGHAT and FQDESV (reference sequence). The CDR3 sequence: CASSVEGGWYGYTF. CDR3 in DNA: TGTGCCAGCAGCGTGGAAGGGGGCTGGTATGGCTACACCTTC.

This clone was detected ten times or more. The genes are TRBV11-2 and TRBJ2-5; possibly TRBD2 for D (7 bases). CDR1 is SGHAT and CDR2 is FQNNGV in the germline V gene. Trimming cost V 5 bases and J 14 bases, with 21 bases left between them. This CDR3 comprises 13 residues. CDR3 DNA sequence: TGTGCCAGCAGCACCGGAACCCCGGGGGGCTCCTACTTC. Translated: CASSTGTPGGSYF.

This clone was found many times. This chain connects TRBV29-1 to TRBJ2-7; D is perhaps TRBD1 (6 bases). The germline gives CDR1 SQVTM, CDR2 ANQGSEA. The length of the CDR3 is 16 residues. V was clipped by 5 bases and J by 3 bases, with 23 bases between them. CDR3 bases: TGCAGCGTTACAACGTATAACAGGGTTTCGCACTACGAGCAGTACTTC. This encodes CSVTTYNRVSHYEQYF.

This clone turned up a few times. V gene TRBV2 combines with J gene TRBJ1-1, with D possibly TRBD1 on 6 matching bases. This CDR3 comprises 14 residues. Trimming stripped 8 bases from V and 1 base from J, with 14 bases between. CDR1 is SNHLY, CDR2 FYNNEI, per germline. This CDR3 is CASGGSLSNTEAFF. CDR3 nucleotides: TGTGCCAGCGGGGGCTCCCTTTCGAACACTGAAGCTTTCTTT.

The rearrangement links TRBV5-1 to TRBJ2-7; unclear D gene. CDR3 length: 15 amino acids. V was cut by 4 bases and J by 0 bases, with 14 bases left in between. From germline, CDR1 is SGHRS and CDR2 YFSETQ. This chain's CDR3 is CASSRQPGSSYEQYF. DNA of the CDR3: TGCGCCAGCAGCAGACAACCGGGTAGCTCCTACGAGCAGTACTTC. Complete variable domain (other parts from reference TRBV5-1 and TRBJ2-7): KAGVTQTPRYLIKTRGQQVTLSCSPISGHRSVSWYQQTPGQGLQFLFEYFSETQRNKGNFPGRFSGRQFSNSRSEMNVSTLELGDSALYLCASSRQPGSSYEQYFGPGTRLTVT.

This clone was observed many times. A read error may account for a junction end that differs from germline. Other DNA sequences in the sample encode the same CDR3. This chain links TRBV20-1 with TRBJ2-5, with 11 bases aligning to TRBD2. CDR1 DFQATT and CDR2 SNEGSKA come from the germline V gene (reference sequence). CDR3 length: 14 amino acids. CDR3 DNA: TGCAGTGCTAGAGGGACTAGCGGGCAAGAGACTCAGTACTTC. Translated: CSARGTSGQETQYF.

This chain links TRBV29-1 with TRBJ2-2; D unresolved. Trimming left V 5 bases short and J 2 bases short, with 12 bases between. The CDR3 spans 14 residues. Per germline, CDR1 SQVTM and CDR2 ANQGSEA. The CDR3 DNA follows: TGCAGCGTTCTAGAGCGTACAAACACCGGGGAGCTGTTTTTT. It is translated as CSVLERTNTGELFF.

This clone showed up many times. V gene TRBV3-1 combines with J gene TRBJ2-7; possible D gene TRBD2, 6 bases. The V gene lost 3 bases and the J gene lost 12 bases, with 21 bases spanning the gap. Germline CDR1 LGHDT, CDR2 YNNKEL (reference sequence). The CDR3 runs to 14 residues. The CDR3 sequence: CASSQGPGAVGVYF. In DNA form, the CDR3 reads TGTGCCAGCAGCCAGGGGCCGGGAGCGGTTGGGGTGTACTTC.